These T cell receptor beta chains were read from a single sample in a study of shared clonotypes between healthy human individuals. Produced via immunoSEQ multiplex PCR; TCRdb's table is partial and in-frame only. The sample consists of around 600,000 clones, roughly 95% of them appearing once. Input material: naive CD8+ T cells sorted from blood. The receptors stem from a woman aged 30 to 39 in good health. The CDR3 runs from the conserved cysteine through the conserved F or W. The order of the fields is clone size, J gene, V gene, D gene, CDR3 protein, CDR3 DNA. A D gene is named only where the DNA matches it firmly. The size field is filled for only some rows; it gives once, few, many or a size class.

NA TRBJ2-7 TRBV28 NA CASSPNAGFREQYF TGTGCCAGCAGTCCGAATGCTGGGTTTCGGGAGCAGTACTTC
once TRBJ1-1 TRBV28 NA CASSFGSEAFF TGTGCCAGCAGTTTTGGTAGTGAAGCTTTCTTT
NA TRBJ2-7 TRBV7-9 NA CASSLEQYEQYF TGTGCCAGCAGCTTAGAGCAGTACGAGCAGTACTTC
once TRBJ2-2 TRBV4-1 NA CASSLEQGMDTGELFF TGCGCCAGCAGCCTAGAGCAGGGGATGGACACCGGGGAGCTGTTTTTT
NA TRBJ2-2 TRBV2 NA CASRGLAEGAGELFF TGTGCCTCCCGGGGGCTAGCGGAGGGTGCCGGGGAGCTGTTTTTT
NA TRBJ1-5 TRBV11-2 NA CASSLGGYQPQHF TGTGCCAGCAGCTTGGGCGGGTACCAGCCCCAGCATTTT
NA TRBJ1-2 TRBV5-1 TRBD1 CASSYRGRDMNTF TGCGCCAGCAGTTACAGGGGACGGGACATGAACACCTTC
NA TRBJ1-4 TRBV27 NA CASSSVRGNEKLFF TGTGCCAGCAGTTCGGTCAGGGGTAATGAAAAACTGTTTTTT
NA TRBJ2-2 TRBV10-1 NA CASSDSAGELFF TGCGCCAGCAGTGATTCGGCCGGGGAGCTGTTTTTT
NA TRBJ1-2 TRBV10-3 NA CAISESWAFGYTF TGTGCCATCAGTGAGTCTTGGGCCTTTGGCTACACCTTC
NA TRBJ1-2 TRBV6-5 NA CASSYSWEANGYTF TGTGCCAGCAGTTACTCGTGGGAGGCGAATGGCTACACCTTC
once TRBJ2-5 TRBV28 NA CASSKRTGGLEETQYF TGTGCCAGCAGTAAAAGAACCGGGGGCCTAGAAGAGACCCAGTACTTC
NA TRBJ2-7 TRBV5-1 TRBD2 CASSLSRLAGIEQYF TGCGCCAGCAGCTTGTCACGACTAGCGGGCATCGAGCAGTACTTC
NA TRBJ1-1 TRBV15 NA CATSSPGLLNTEAFF TGTGCCACCAGCAGCCCGGGACTGTTGAACACTGAAGCTTTCTTT
NA TRBJ2-3 TRBV7-8 TRBD2 CASSLGDTSGSNTDTQYF TGTGCCAGCAGCTTAGGGGATACTAGCGGGAGTAACACAGATACGCAGTATTTT
NA TRBJ1-1 TRBV6-1 NA CASTPINTEAFF TGTGCCAGCACCCCGATAAACACTGAAGCTTTCTTT
NA TRBJ2-7 TRBV19 TRBD2 CASSFSGRGYEQYF TGTGCCAGTAGTTTTAGCGGGAGGGGCTACGAGCAGTACTTC
NA TRBJ2-1 TRBV11-2 NA CASSLTGSSGNEQFF TGTGCCAGCAGCTTAACAGGGTCGTCGGGCAATGAGCAGTTCTTC
NA TRBJ1-4 TRBV2 NA CASSHGGMTNEKLFF TGTGCCAGCAGTCACGGGGGGATGACTAATGAAAAACTGTTTTTT
NA TRBJ1-1 TRBV4-1 NA CASSQRRQINTEAFF TGCGCCAGCAGCCAGAGGCGACAGATAAACACTGAAGCTTTCTTT
NA TRBJ2-3 TRBV27 NA CASSLIGAADTQYF TGTGCCAGCTCCCTGATAGGCGCAGCAGATACGCAGTATTTT
few TRBJ1-1 TRBV4-1 NA CASSQVGLTHEAFF TGCGCCAGCAGCCAAGTGGGACTCACTCATGAAGCTTTCTTT
NA TRBJ2-1 TRBV28 NA CASSLSYGEREQFF TGTGCCAGCAGTTTATCATACGGGGAGCGGGAGCAGTTCTTC